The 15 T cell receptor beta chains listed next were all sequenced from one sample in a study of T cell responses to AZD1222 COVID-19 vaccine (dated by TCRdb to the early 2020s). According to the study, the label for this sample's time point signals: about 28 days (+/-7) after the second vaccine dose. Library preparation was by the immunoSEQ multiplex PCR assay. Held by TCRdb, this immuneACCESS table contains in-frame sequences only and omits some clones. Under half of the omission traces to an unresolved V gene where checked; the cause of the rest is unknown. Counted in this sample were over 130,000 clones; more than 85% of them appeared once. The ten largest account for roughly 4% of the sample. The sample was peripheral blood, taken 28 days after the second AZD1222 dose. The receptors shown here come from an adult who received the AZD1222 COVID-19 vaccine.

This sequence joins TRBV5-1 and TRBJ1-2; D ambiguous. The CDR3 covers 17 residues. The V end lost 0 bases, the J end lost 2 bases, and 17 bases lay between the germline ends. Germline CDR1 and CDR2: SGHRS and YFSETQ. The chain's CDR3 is CASSLGGLKSGNYGYTF. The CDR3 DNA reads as TGCGCCAGCAGCTTGGGAGGCCTCAAATCTGGGAACTATGGCTACACCTTC.

In DNA, the CDR3 is TGTGCCAGCAGTCTCAGAGAGTCAAATGAGCAGTTCTTC. Its protein product is CASSLRESNEQFF. The chain couples TRBV12-3 or TRBV12-4 to TRBJ2-1; D is undetermined. V lost 5 bases, J lost 7 bases, and 12 bases lay in between. The CDR3 runs 13 residues.

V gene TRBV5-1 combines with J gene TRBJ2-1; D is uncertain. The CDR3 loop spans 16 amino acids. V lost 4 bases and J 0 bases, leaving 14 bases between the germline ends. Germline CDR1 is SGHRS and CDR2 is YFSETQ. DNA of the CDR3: TGCGCCAGCAGCACCCGACCCCGGATCTCCTACAATGAGCAGTTCTTC. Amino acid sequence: CASSTRPRISYNEQFF.

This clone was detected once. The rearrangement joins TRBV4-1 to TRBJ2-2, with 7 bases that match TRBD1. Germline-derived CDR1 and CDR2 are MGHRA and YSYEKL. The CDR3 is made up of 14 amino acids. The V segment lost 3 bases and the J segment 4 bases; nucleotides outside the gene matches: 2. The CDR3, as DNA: TGCGCCAGCAGCCATTCAGGGGGCACCGGGGAGCTGTTTTTT. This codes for CASSHSGGTGELFF.

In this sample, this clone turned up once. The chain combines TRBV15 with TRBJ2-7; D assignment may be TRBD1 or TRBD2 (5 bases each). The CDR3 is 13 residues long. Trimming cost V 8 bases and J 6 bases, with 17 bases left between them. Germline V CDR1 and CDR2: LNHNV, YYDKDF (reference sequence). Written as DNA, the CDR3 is TGTGCCACCCGTTCCAACGGGGCCCGCGAGCAGTACTTC. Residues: CATRSNGAREQYF.

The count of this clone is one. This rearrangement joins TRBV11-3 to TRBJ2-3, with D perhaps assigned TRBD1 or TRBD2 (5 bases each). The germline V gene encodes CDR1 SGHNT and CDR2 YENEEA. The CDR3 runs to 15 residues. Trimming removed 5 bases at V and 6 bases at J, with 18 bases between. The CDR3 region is CASSPKGRKEDTQYF. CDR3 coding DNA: TGTGCCAGCAGCCCAAAGGGACGGAAGGAGGATACGCAGTATTTT.

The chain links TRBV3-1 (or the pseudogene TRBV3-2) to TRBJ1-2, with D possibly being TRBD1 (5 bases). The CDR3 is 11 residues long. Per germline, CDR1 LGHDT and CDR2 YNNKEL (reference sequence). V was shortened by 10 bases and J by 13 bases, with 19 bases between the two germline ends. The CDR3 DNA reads TGTGCCACCCCGGGGCAGGGTAAAGTCACCTTC. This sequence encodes CATPGQGKVTF.

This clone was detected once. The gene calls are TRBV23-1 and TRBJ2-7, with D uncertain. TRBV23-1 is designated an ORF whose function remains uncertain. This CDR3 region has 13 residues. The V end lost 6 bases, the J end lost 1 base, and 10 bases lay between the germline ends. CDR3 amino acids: CASSPTESYEQYF. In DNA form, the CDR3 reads TGCGCCAGCAGCCCGACGGAGTCCTACGAGCAGTACTTC.

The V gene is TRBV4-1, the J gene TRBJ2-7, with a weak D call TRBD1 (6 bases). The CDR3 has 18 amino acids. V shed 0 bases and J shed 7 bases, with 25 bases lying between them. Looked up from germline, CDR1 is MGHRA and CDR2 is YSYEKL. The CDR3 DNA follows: TGCGCCAGCAGCCAAGACGGGGCAGGGGCGCTTTTGGGGGAGGAGCAGTACTTC. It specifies CASSQDGAGALLGEEQYF.

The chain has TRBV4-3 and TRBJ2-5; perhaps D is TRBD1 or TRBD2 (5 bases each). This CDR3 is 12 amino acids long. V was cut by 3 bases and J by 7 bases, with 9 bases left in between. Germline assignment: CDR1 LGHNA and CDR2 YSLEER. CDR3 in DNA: TGCGCCAGCAGCCAGGGACGTGGGACCCAGTACTTC. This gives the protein CASSQGRGTQYF.

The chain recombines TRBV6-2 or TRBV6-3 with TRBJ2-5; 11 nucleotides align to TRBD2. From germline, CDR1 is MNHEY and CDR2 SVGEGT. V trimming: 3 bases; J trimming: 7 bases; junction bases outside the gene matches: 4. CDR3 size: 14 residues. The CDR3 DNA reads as TGTGCCAGCAGTTATAGCGGGGGGGGCGCGACCCAGTACTTC. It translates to CASSYSGGGATQYF.

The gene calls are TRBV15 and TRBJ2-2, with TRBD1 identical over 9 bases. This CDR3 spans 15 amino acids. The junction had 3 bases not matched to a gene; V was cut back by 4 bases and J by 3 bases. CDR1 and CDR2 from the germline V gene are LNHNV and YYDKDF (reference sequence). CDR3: CATSTGDRDTGELFF. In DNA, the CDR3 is TGTGCCACCAGCACCGGGGACAGGGACACCGGGGAGCTGTTTTTT.

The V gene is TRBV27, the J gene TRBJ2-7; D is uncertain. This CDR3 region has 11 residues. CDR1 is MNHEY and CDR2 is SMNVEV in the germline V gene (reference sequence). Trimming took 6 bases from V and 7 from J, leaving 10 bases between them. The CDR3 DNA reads TGTGCCAGCAGGACTTCGTTGGAGCAGTACTTC. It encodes CASRTSLEQYF.

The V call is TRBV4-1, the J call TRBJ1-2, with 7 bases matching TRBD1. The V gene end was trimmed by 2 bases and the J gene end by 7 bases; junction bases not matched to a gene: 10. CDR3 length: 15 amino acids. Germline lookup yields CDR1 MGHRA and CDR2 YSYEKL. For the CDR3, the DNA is TGCGCCAGCAGCCAACCAACGACAGGGTTCGTTGGCTACACCTTC. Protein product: CASSQPTTGFVGYTF.

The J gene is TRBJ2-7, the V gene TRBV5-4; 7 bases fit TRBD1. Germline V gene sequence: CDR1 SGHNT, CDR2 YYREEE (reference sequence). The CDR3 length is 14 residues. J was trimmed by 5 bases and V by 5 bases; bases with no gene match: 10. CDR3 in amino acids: CASSYTTGSDEQYF. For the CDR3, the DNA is TGTGCCAGCAGTTACACGACAGGGTCTGACGAGCAGTACTTC.